This T cell receptor beta chain was identified in a study of cytomegalovirus exposure and HLA in healthy donors. V was cut by 5 bases and J by 2 bases, with 15 bases left in between. This CDR3 has 15 residues. Germline V gene lookup returns CDR1 LGHNT and CDR2 FRNRAP. The study's findings and limits: Being productive about 87% or about 30% of the time was typical of most TCR beta V segments in an earlier analysis.

Comment on this clone: Antigen specificity is unknown.

Amplification used 60 Vbeta primers and 13 Jbeta primers. Assay used: immunoSEQ multiplex PCR; TCRdb lists only in-frame clones, some missing. This repertoire includes 150,000 or so clones. The V gene is TRBV12-5, the J gene TRBJ1-1; a weak D match, TRBD1 (6 bases). The sample was PBMCs. The sequence derives from a man aged 25 to 45 in good health and CMV-seronegative. CDR3 in amino acids: CASGGWMGANTEAFF. The CDR3 DNA sequence: TGTGCTAGTGGTGGATGGATGGGGGCTAACACTGAAGCTTTCTTT. Supplemented by reference TRBV12-5 and TRBJ1-1, the full variable domain reads DARVTQTPRHKVTEMGQEVTMRCQPILGHNTVFWYRQTMMQGLELLAYFRNRAPLDDSGMPKDRFSAEMPDATLATLKIQPSEPRDSAVYFCASGGWMGANTEAFFGQGTRLTVV.